These 5 T cell receptor beta chains came from one sample sequenced in a study of T-cell memory formation after mild COVID-19. TCRdb recomputed calls from the 5' RACE reads with MiXCR, one row per CDR3 protein. The repertoire holds roughly 190,000 distinct CDR3 sequences, with 27% as singletons. The sample was PBMCs or a T cell subset sorted from them (not recorded which). These receptors originate from an adult woman who had mild COVID-19 (a few samples of this study predate the infection). Cell type and time point are not known.

This clonotype showed up just a few times. V gene TRBV3-1 combines with J gene TRBJ2-7, with TRBD2 identical over 10 bases. V trimming: 0 bases; J trimming: 2 bases; junction bases outside the gene matches: 4. Germline V lookup: CDR1 LGHDT, CDR2 YNNKEL (reference sequence). The CDR3 totals 16 residues. The CDR3 region is CASSQDQTSGPYEQYF. The CDR3 DNA follows: TGTGCCAGCAGCCAAGATCAGACTAGCGGGCCCTACGAGCAGTACTTC.

The chain uses TRBV2 and TRBJ2-7; 12 positions match TRBD2. Germline V gives CDR1 SNHLY, CDR2 FYNNEI. The J segment lost 6 bases and the V segment lost 9 bases, leaving 6 bases of the junction unmatched. The CDR3 contains 13 residues. The CDR3: CASWSGLAGEQYF. Written as DNA, the CDR3 is TGTGCCAGTTGGTCGGGACTAGCGGGCGAGCAGTACTTC.

This clonotype appeared a few times. The rearrangement joins TRBV2 to TRBJ2-1; TRBD2 aligns across 7 bases. The V gene end was trimmed by 2 bases and the J gene end by 0 bases; junction bases not matched to a gene: 4. The germline V gene has CDR1 SNHLY and CDR2 FYNNEI. The CDR3 consists of 16 residues. The CDR3 DNA is TGTGCCAGCAGTGAACGTGGCGGGAGCTCCTACAATGAGCAGTTCTTC. Translating gives CASSERGGSSYNEQFF.

This chain joins TRBV12-3 or TRBV12-4 and TRBJ2-7, with D possibly TRBD1 on 6 matching bases. Trimming removed 5 bases from V and 2 bases from J, with 16 bases in between. This CDR3 comprises 15 residues. The CDR3 DNA sequence: TGTGCCAGCAGTCTATGGACAGCGGACCCCTACGAGCAGTACTTC. It encodes CASSLWTADPYEQYF.

V usage is TRBV14 and J usage is TRBJ1-5; no clear D gene. This CDR3 contains 13 residues. Per the germline V gene, CDR1 is SGHDN and CDR2 is FVKESK. The ends were cut back, 1 base at V and 7 bases at J, with 8 bases in the middle. The CDR3 is CASSQAPHQPQHF. CDR3 bases: TGTGCCAGCAGCCAAGCCCCCCACCAGCCCCAGCATTTT.